This TCR beta chain was sequenced in a study of identical twins (dated by TCRdb to the mid-2010s). In the study overall: To test whether fetal clonotypes persist, this study deep-sequenced TCR alpha and beta repertoires from monozygotic twins, from unrelated adults of various ages, and from cord blood. To rule out contamination, replicate twin experiments were performed at different times with different library preparation protocols.

The investigation overall reported the following: Recombination models systematically underestimated out-of-frame TCR alpha sharing in monozygotic twins but agreed with sharing between unrelated individuals. Compared with coincidental sharing between unrelated individuals, out-of-frame TCR alpha sequences shared between twins showed an excess of sequences with low generation probability. Zero-insertion analyses could be partly confounded by invariant T cells such as MAIT and iNKT, though diverse VJ usage argued against such confounding for most clonotypes. The excess sharing between twins in beta out-of-frame sequences was weaker because fewer shared sequences reduced the signal-to-noise ratio. Fewer insertions were carried by abundant cord blood beta clonotypes; a weaker similar trend was observed in young adult naive repertoires, while no such trend was observed in memory repertoires. Because the same donors could not be followed over many years, conclusions were based on cross-sectional statistical analysis.

Library creation used 5' RACE. This sample was sequenced with an Illumina HiSeq 2000. Template switching added a universal primer binding site, and the final cDNA carried a unique molecular identifier that allowed TCR cDNA molecules to be counted accurately. First-strand cDNA for TCR alpha and beta chains was synthesized from specific primers in the conserved constant-segment region. Each cDNA library was double barcoded, with a SMART-Mk sample barcode plus Illumina barcodes, to control for contamination. TruSeq adapter sequences and Illumina sample barcodes were added in two successive PCR steps. The Illumina HiSeq platform was used with custom primers to sequence TCR alpha and beta cDNA libraries. The paper's data handling went like this. Unique molecular identifiers were extracted from raw reads with MiGEC, and CDR3 positions were determined with MiXCR. Recombination models were inferred per individual with the repgenHMM and IGoR tools using an EM algorithm. Shared clonotype analysis was performed with the tcR package in R, normalizing sharing by the product of cloneset sizes. To study raw recombination free of thymic and clonal selection effects, out-of-frame nonproductive sequences were analyzed. The raw public reads went through TCRdb reprocessing: fastp at Q25, MiXCR clone calling, in-frame beta chains kept. Rows merge per CDR3 protein into single entries with the most common DNA and genes. TCRdb, not the authors, supplied the V and J calls. The sample table shows around 510,000 distinct CDR3 sequences, and 14% are seen once. In total, the top ten clones hold more than 0.8% of the sample.

This clonotype was found many times. Its antigen specificity is not known. No much larger clonotype is one base removed from it; base qualities were not supplied. Every donor was a healthy Caucasian. The twin cohort comprised three pairs of female monozygotic twins, all aged roughly 18 to 29 years. Positive isolation kits from Invitrogen were used to isolate CD4+ and CD8+ T cell populations. The sample was also reused in another study, on yellow fever vaccine responses in identical twins. The second study's paper adds: The T cell response to vaccination in identical twins was reported by the authors to appear partly convergent and partly personalized. The study precisely tracked vaccine-responding T cell clones in identical twins.

This receptor was identified in a woman in her late teens or twenties in good health. Sequenced: CD4+ T cells sorted from blood.

The nucleotide sequence reads as follows: TGTGCCAGCACCAAAACCGGACCGTTCTCTGGAAACACCATATATTTT. It translates as CASTKTGPFSGNTIYF. This chain is built from TRBV6-2 or TRBV6-3 and TRBJ1-3, with the D gene call left open. Cut back by 7 bases and 0 bases, the V and J ends lie 16 bases apart. The CDR3, cysteine through phenylalanine, is 16 amino acids long. The DNA shown is the 48-base CDR3, in frame from base 1. The germline V gene supplies CDR1 MNHEY and CDR2 SVGEGT.